Detailed here is one T cell receptor (beta chain). Its antigen remains unknown. This entry belongs to a study of T cell responses to AZD1222 COVID-19 vaccine. Study-level findings and limits: It should be noted that donors were predominantly white British and more often female, and clonal diversity was possibly underestimated. Dominant CD4 TCR responses targeted spike regions 160-218 and 743-854.

TCRdb's copy holds only in-frame clones and misses some; the assay was immunoSEQ multiplex PCR. The sample holds more than 100,000 clones; roughly 87% are singletons and the top ten take just under 10%. The starting material was peripheral blood, obtained on day 0 of AZD1222 vaccination. This clonotype originated in an adult in good health.

The CDR3 nucleotides read TGTGCCAGCAGCTGGACAGGGGAAAAACTGTTTTTT. It translates to CASSWTGEKLFF. The chain employs TRBV7-9 and TRBJ1-4; 8 positions match TRBD1. CDR1 and CDR2 (germline): SEHNR, FQNEAQ (reference sequence). V shed 4 bases, J shed 8 bases, and the junction held 0 bases outside the gene matches. The CDR3 loop spans 12 amino acids.